A selection of T cell receptor beta chains follows, all from one sample in a study of Graves' ophthalmopathy and Graves' hyperthyroidism. TCRdb redid the calling of the multiplex PCR reads with MiXCR, one entry per CDR3 protein. The sample has roughly 600,000 distinct CDR3 sequences; under 45% are singletons. Sequenced: peripheral blood or thyroid tissue (not recorded which). These receptors all stem from an adult man with Graves' hyperthyroidism. Both conserved end residues are trimmed from each CDR3.

>TRBJ2-3|12|TRBV6-6
ASSYQSGVDTQY
>TRBJ1-5|13|TRBV2
ASSAGGQLNQPQH
>TRBJ1-4|14|TRBV10-3
AISEPVGAVGEKLF
>TRBJ1-1|13|TRBV24-1
ATSDLTGENTEAF
>TRBJ1-3|12|TRBV24-1
AIRTASSGNTIY
>TRBJ1-5|11|TRBV7-9
ASSVQGNQPQH
>TRBJ1-1|12|TRBV12-3/TRBV12-4
ASSPGLRGGEAF
>TRBJ1-1|12|TRBV19
ASSVGLADIEAF
>TRBJ2-7|12|TRBV29-1
SSQDRVGDYEQY
>TRBJ1-2|12|TRBV4-2
ASSQDPRQYGYT
>TRBJ1-5|9|TRBV15
ATSRVRPQH
>TRBJ2-2|15|TRBV11-2
ASSRLPGQGYTGELF
>TRBJ1-1|11|TRBV27
ASKTWENTEAF
>TRBJ2-3|13|TRBV7-8
ASSLTSGGSDTQY
>TRBJ2-7|11|TRBV7-9
ASSQREYNEQY
>TRBJ2-7|11|TRBV12-3/TRBV12-4
ATRTSGSYEQY
>TRBJ1-4|11|TRBV20-1
SATDRRSEKLF
>TRBJ2-1|11|TRBV6-1
ASSDGLNNEQF
>TRBJ1-6|12|TRBV7-8
ASSLNRDNSPLH
>TRBJ2-7|12|TRBV6-5
ASKTGTASYEQY
>TRBJ2-2|18|TRBV7-9
ASSFTRTSGGILNTGELF
>TRBJ2-7|13|TRBV20-1
SLPVTRRYSYEQY
>TRBJ1-1|11|TRBV12-3/TRBV12-4
ASSFYTGLGAF
>TRBJ1-1|12|TRBV5-1
ASSLFGADTEAF
>TRBJ1-5|12|TRBV24-1
ATSDDRGNQPQH
>TRBJ2-7|13|TRBV6-6
ASSSVSYNSYEQY
>TRBJ2-2|14|TRBV13
ASSTPDRGQIGELF
>TRBJ1-1|14|TRBV19
ASSLPSGKTNTEAF
>TRBJ1-2|12|TRBV4-1
ASSQLAGIYGYT
>TRBJ2-7|13|TRBV5-1
ASSLGSGKTYEQY
>TRBJ1-5|12|TRBV19
ASSIPLGNQPQH
>TRBJ2-7|10|TRBV20-1
SASLGNYEQY
>TRBJ2-7|15|TRBV7-9
ASSPRSPGQGNYEQY
>TRBJ1-1|12|TRBV5-1
ASSLEVRNTEAF
>TRBJ2-2|12|TRBV24-1
ATSPTGGTGELF
>TRBJ1-5|13|TRBV24-1
ATSDTDRPDQPQH
>TRBJ1-4|12|TRBV5-5
ASSFGGGGEKLF
>TRBJ1-1|9|TRBV29-1
SFGRGTEAF
>TRBJ2-7|14|TRBV20-1
SARDTDSGIFYEQY
>TRBJ2-7|10|TRBV20-1
SAPGVAYEQY
>TRBJ1-6|12|TRBV12-3/TRBV12-4
ASSRDRANSPLH
>TRBJ1-1|11|TRBV20-1
SATRGRWTEAF
>TRBJ1-5|15|TRBV24-1
ATSDPSQAPGPQPQH
>TRBJ2-7|11|TRBV10-3
AISDPPETGQY
>TRBJ2-2|10|TRBV29-1
SVELNTGELF
>TRBJ2-2|12|TRBV10-3
AISVLPDTGELF
>TRBJ2-1|10|TRBV15
ATSRDLREQF
>TRBJ1-5|13|TRBV12-3/TRBV12-4
ASSAGEYSNQPQH
>TRBJ2-2|15|TRBV6-5
AGSGTSGFANTGELF
>TRBJ1-2|13|TRBV12-5
ASSRSGSGVYGYT
>TRBJ2-2|14|TRBV7-9
ASSPPGQGSTGELF
>TRBJ1-6|13|TRBV14
ASSQVHGGNSPLH
>TRBJ1-2|16|TRBV4-1
ASSQVVSAGRPNYGYT
>TRBJ1-1|12|TRBV2
ASSIGQGWSEAF
>TRBJ1-5|15|TRBV12-3/TRBV12-4
ASSPQEGRFSNQPQH
>TRBJ2-7|14|TRBV7-8
ASSLFPAGAEYEQY